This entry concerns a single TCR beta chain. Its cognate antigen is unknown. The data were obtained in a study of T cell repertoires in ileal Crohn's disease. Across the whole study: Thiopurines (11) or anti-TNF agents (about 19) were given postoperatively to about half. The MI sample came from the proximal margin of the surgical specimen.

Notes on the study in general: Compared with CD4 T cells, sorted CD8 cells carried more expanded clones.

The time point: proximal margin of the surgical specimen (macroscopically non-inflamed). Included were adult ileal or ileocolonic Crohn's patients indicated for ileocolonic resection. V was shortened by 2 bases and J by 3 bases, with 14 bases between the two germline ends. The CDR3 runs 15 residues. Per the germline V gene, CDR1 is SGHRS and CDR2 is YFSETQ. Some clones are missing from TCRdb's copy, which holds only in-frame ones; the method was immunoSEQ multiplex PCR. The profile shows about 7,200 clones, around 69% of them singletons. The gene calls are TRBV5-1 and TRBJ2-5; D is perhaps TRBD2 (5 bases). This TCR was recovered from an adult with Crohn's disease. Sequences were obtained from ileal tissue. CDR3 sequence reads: CASSFNSETKETQYF. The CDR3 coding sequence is TGCGCCAGCAGCTTTAATAGCGAGACTAAAGAGACCCAGTACTTC.